Listed below are T cell receptor beta chains from one sample, sequenced in a study of tacrolimus-resistant gene-edited T cells for transplant recipients. TCRdb keeps only in-frame clones here, not all; method: immunoSEQ multiplex PCR. This sample yields about 750 clones, of which about 40% are seen a single time; 70% to 80% belongs to the top ten. The source material was a CMV-specific product grown in culture, sampled from cells with FKBP12 knockout. The origin of the receptors is a human donor in good health, a blood donor. Each CDR3 is given with its conserved first and last residue. Fields, in order: V gene, J gene, D gene, clone size, CDR3 DNA, CDR3 protein. The D gene is left open where the match is weak. The size field is filled for only some rows; it gives once, few, many or a size class.

TRBV7-9	TRBJ1-2	.	.	TGTGCCAGCAGCTCTAGGGGGGCCAACGGAGGCTACACCTTC	CASSSRGANGGYTF
TRBV11-3	TRBJ2-1	TRBD2	medium-sized	TGTGCCAGCAGCTTAGAATCCTCTAGCGGCGACAATGAGCAGTTCTTC	CASSLESSSGDNEQFF
TRBV30	TRBJ1-1	.	.	TGTGCCTGGAGTGAGGGAGACGAAGCTTTCTTT	CAWSEGDEAFF
TRBV7-2	TRBJ2-7	TRBD1	large	TGTGCCAGCAGCTATCCGGGACAGGAATACGAGCAGTACTTC	CASSYPGQEYEQYF
TRBV30	TRBJ1-1	.	few	TGTGCCTGGAGGGAGGGCTCGAACACTGAAGCTTTCTTT	CAWREGSNTEAFF
TRBV5-1	TRBJ1-1	.	.	TGCGCCAGCGGTACGGAACGGATGAACACTGAAGCTTTCTTT	CASGTERMNTEAFF
TRBV14	TRBJ1-1	.	few	TGTGCCAGCAGCCAATCCCCTGGGGGGCGGGCTTTCTTT	CASSQSPGGRAFF
TRBV30	TRBJ2-3	.	.	TGTGCCTGGAGCGCGTCTGCAGATACGCAGTATTTT	CAWSASADTQYF
TRBV3-1/TRBV3-2	TRBJ1-2	TRBD1	once	TGTGCCAGCAGCCTTACGGACAGGGCAGAGAGTGGCTACACCTTC	CASSLTDRAESGYTF
TRBV3-1/TRBV3-2	TRBJ1-1	.	.	TGTGCCAGCAGCCAAAGGGGCCTGGGGACTGAAGCTTTCTTT	CASSQRGLGTEAFF
TRBV30	TRBJ2-2	.	medium-sized	TGTGCCTGGAGATCCGGGTACACCGGGGAGCTGTTTTTT	CAWRSGYTGELFF
TRBV30	TRBJ1-6	.	.	TGTGCCTGGACGGTTACTCCTAATTCACCCCTCCACTTT	CAWTVTPNSPLHF
TRBV7-2	TRBJ1-3	.	few	TGTGCCAGCAGCTTAGAGGGCAGTTTCTCTGGAAACACCATATATTTT	CASSLEGSFSGNTIYF
TRBV30	TRBJ2-1	.	.	TGTGCCTGGATCCCCAACCGAGGTGAGCAGTTCTTC	CAWIPNRGEQFF
TRBV5-1	TRBJ2-1	TRBD2	.	TGCGCCAGCAGCGGGACTAGCGGGGAGGGTGGTGAGCAGTTCTTC	CASSGTSGEGGEQFF
TRBV5-4	TRBJ2-1	TRBD2	.	TGTGCCAGCGCCCCTGCGGGGACTAGCGGGAGGAATGAGCAGTTCTTC	CASAPAGTSGRNEQFF